Following are 9 T cell receptor beta chains from one sample sequenced in a study of T cell responses to AZD1222 COVID-19 vaccine. Clones were sequenced by immunoSEQ multiplex PCR, and TCRdb holds only the in-frame ones, with some missing. The sample includes around 84,000 clones, roughly 83% seen only once; the top ten take 8.7%. The material was peripheral blood, obtained on day 0 of AZD1222 vaccination. These receptors all come from an adult in good health.

The chain carries TRBV18 and TRBJ1-4; D is perhaps TRBD1 (5 bases). The germline V and J ends were trimmed by 3 bases and 5 bases, with 10 bases remaining between them. The CDR3 extends over 14 amino acids. CDR1 is KGHSH and CDR2 is LQKENI in the germline V gene. The CDR3 DNA reads TGTGCCAGCTCACCCCGGGACCTGAATGAAAAACTGTTTTTT. The encoded protein is CASSPRDLNEKLFF.

The chain recombines TRBV4-1 with TRBJ1-3; possibly TRBD1 for D (6 bases). The CDR3 is 15 residues long. The germline V gene encodes CDR1 MGHRA and CDR2 YSYEKL. V lost 4 bases to trimming and J lost 3 bases, with 13 bases between them. CDR3 sequence (DNA): TGCGCCAGCAGCCTCGACAGGTTTGGTGGAAACACCATATATTTT. Encoded protein: CASSLDRFGGNTIYF.

The chain carries TRBV28 and TRBJ2-7; D gene unclear. Germline V gives CDR1 MDHEN, CDR2 SYDVKM. The CDR3 has 14 residues. Between the trimmed V and J ends, which lost 2 bases and 3 bases, there was a span of 11 bases. CDR3 nucleotide sequence: TGTGCCAGCAGTTTACCGCGACCGAGCTACGAGCAGTACTTC. Translation: CASSLPRPSYEQYF. Full variable domain (rest looked up from reference TRBV28 and TRBJ2-7): DVKVTQSSRYLVKRTGEKVFLECVQDMDHENMFWYRQDPGLGLRLIYFSYDVKMKEKGDIPEGYSVSREKKERFSLILESASTNQTSMYLCASSLPRPSYEQYFGPGTRLTVT.

The chain joins TRBV25-1 to TRBJ1-6; 7 positions match TRBD1. The CDR3 loop spans 15 amino acids. Germline assignment: CDR1 MGHDK and CDR2 SYGVNS. After removal of 1 base from V and 9 bases from J, the junction contained 6 bases not matched to a gene. The CDR3 protein is CASSEFTGEISPLHF. As DNA, the CDR3 is TGTGCCAGCAGTGAATTTACAGGGGAAATTTCACCCCTCCACTTT.

This chain connects TRBV2 to TRBJ2-2; TRBD2 aligns across 11 bases. Germline values: CDR1 SNHLY, CDR2 FYNNEI. The CDR3 contains 18 residues. J lost 0 bases, V lost 4 bases, and 7 bases had no gene match. The CDR3 region has the DNA TGTGCCAGCAGTGGGGCTAGCGGGGGGCTAACGAACACCGGGGAGCTGTTTTTT. Its protein product is CASSGASGGLTNTGELFF.

V gene TRBV2 combines with J gene TRBJ1-5; D remains unclear. The CDR3 length is 11 residues. CDR1 and CDR2 from the germline V gene are SNHLY and FYNNEI. Trimming cost V 4 bases and J 9 bases, with 7 bases left between them. CDR3 amino acids: CASSARGPQHF. The DNA for the CDR3 is TGTGCCAGCAGTGCCCGCGGGCCCCAGCATTTT. Full variable domain (rest looked up from reference TRBV2 and TRBJ1-5): EPEVTQTPSHQVTQMGQEVILRCVPISNHLYFYWYRQILGQKVEFLVSFYNNEISEKSEIFDDQFSVERPDGSNFTLKIRSTKLEDSAMYFCASSARGPQHFGDGTRLSIL.

The rearrangement links TRBV2 to TRBJ1-1, with D possibly matching TRBD1 (5 bases). V lost 5 bases and J lost 4, with 11 bases in between. This CDR3 comprises 13 residues. Germline V CDR1 and CDR2: SNHLY, FYNNEI. In nucleotides, the CDR3 is TGTGCCAGCAGTCCGGTAGGGGTCACTGAAGCTTTCTTT. Protein product: CASSPVGVTEAFF. Full variable domain (remainder filled in from reference TRBV2 and TRBJ1-1): EPEVTQTPSHQVTQMGQEVILRCVPISNHLYFYWYRQILGQKVEFLVSFYNNEISEKSEIFDDQFSVERPDGSNFTLKIRSTKLEDSAMYFCASSPVGVTEAFFGQGTRLTVV.

V and J are TRBV7-9 and TRBJ1-1; D unclear. Germline-derived CDR1 and CDR2 are SEHNR and FQNEAQ (reference sequence). This CDR3 comprises 11 residues. V was pared by 5 bases and J by 11 bases, with 12 bases between. CDR3 sequence: CASSAAAWAFF. The CDR3 DNA reads as TGTGCCAGCAGCGCCGCAGCTTGGGCTTTCTTT.

The chain couples TRBV6-1 to TRBJ1-5; TRBD1 is a possible D gene (5 bases). The CDR3 length is 15 residues. Germline V gene sequence: CDR1 MNHNS, CDR2 SASEGT. Trimming left V 0 bases short and J 12 bases short, with 18 bases between. The CDR3 here is CASSEALTAVYLQHF. The CDR3 nucleotides read TGTGCCAGCAGTGAAGCGCTGACAGCGGTCTATCTCCAGCATTTT.